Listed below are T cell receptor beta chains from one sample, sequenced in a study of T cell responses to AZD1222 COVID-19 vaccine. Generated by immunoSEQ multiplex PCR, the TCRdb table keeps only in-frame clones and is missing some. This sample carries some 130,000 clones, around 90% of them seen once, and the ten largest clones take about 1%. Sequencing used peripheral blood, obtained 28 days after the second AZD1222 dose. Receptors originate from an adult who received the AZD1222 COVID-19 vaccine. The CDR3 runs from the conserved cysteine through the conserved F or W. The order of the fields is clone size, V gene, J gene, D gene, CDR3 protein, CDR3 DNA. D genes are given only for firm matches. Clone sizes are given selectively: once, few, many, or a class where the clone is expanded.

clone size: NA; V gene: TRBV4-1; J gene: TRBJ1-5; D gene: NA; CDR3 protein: CASSQGAGYQPQHF; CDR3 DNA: TGCGCCAGCAGCCAAGGGGCAGGATACCAGCCCCAGCATTTT
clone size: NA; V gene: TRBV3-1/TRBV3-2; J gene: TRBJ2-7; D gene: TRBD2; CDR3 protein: CASSLIRGRAFGEQYF; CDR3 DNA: TGTGCCAGCAGCCTAATACGCGGGAGGGCCTTTGGCGAGCAGTACTTC
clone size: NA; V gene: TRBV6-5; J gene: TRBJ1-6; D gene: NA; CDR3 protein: CASSFHPQPLHF; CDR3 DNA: TGTGCCAGCAGCTTTCACCCTCAACCCCTCCACTTT
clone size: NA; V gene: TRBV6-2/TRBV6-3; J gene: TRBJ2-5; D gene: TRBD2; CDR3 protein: CASSGAEETQYF; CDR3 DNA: TGTGCCAGTAGCGGGGCCGAAGAGACCCAGTACTTC
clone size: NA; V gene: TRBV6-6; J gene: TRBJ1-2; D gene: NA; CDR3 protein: CASTPDSNYGYTF; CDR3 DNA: TGTGCCAGCACCCCGGACAGCAACTATGGCTACACCTTC
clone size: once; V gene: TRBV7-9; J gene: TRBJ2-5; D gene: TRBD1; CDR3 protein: CASSLVGTGGSQETQYF; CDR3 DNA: TGTGCCAGCAGCTTAGTGGGGACAGGGGGCTCACAAGAGACCCAGTACTTC
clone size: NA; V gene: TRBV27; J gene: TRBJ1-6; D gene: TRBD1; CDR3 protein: CASSPRTGGNSPLHF; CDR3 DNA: TGTGCCAGCAGTCCTCGGACAGGGGGAAATTCACCCCTCCACTTT
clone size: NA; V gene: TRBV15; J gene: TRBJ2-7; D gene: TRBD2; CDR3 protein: CATSRVRGSSYEQYF; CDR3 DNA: TGTGCCACCAGCAGAGTACGCGGGAGCTCCTACGAGCAGTACTTC
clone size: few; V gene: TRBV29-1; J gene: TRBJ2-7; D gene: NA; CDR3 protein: CSVERSFRRDTTYEQYF; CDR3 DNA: TGCAGCGTTGAAAGGTCATTTAGGCGGGATACGACCTACGAGCAGTACTTC
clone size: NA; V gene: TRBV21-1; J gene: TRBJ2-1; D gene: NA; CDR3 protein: CASSCGTGGILRGDEQFF; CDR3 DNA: TGTGCCAGCAGTTGCGGGACAGGGGGCATTCTGAGAGGCGATGAGCAGTTCTTC
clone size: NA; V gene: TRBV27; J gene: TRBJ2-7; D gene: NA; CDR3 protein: CASSLLGQTYEQYF; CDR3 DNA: TGTGCCAGCAGTTTACTAGGACAAACCTACGAGCAGTACTTC
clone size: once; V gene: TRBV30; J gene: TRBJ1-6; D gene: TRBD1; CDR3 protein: CAWSLAGGNSPLHF; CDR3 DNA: TGTGCCTGGAGTTTGGCAGGGGGGAATTCACCCCTCCACTTT
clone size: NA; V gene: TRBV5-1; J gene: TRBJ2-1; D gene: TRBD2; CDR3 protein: CASSTLGTRKNEQFF; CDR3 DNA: TGCGCCAGCAGCACTCTCGGGACTAGGAAGAATGAGCAGTTCTTC
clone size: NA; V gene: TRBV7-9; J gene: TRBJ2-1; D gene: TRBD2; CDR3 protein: CASSPGGGRASYNEQFF; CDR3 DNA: TGTGCCAGCAGCCCAGGAGGCGGGAGGGCCTCCTACAATGAGCAGTTCTTC
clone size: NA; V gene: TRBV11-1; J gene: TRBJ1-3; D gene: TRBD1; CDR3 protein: CASSSTGWSGNTIYF; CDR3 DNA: TGTGCCAGCAGCTCGACAGGGTGGAGTGGAAACACCATATATTTT
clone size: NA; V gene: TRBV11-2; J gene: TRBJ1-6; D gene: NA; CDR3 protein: CASSLGRNSPLHF; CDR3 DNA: TGTGCCAGCAGCTTAGGGAGAAATTCACCCCTCCACTTT
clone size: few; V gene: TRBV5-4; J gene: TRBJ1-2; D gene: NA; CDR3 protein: CASSLGGGGYGYTF; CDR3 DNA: TGTGCCAGCAGCTTGGGAGGAGGGGGCTATGGCTACACCTTC
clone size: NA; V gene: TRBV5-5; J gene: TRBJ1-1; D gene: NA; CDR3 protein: CASSVVSVNTEAFF; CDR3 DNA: TGTGCCAGCAGCGTCGTTAGCGTCAACACTGAAGCTTTCTTT
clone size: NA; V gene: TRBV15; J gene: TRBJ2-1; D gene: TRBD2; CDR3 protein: CATSRDPSGRAGEQFF; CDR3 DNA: TGTGCCACCAGCAGAGATCCCAGCGGGAGGGCCGGTGAGCAGTTCTTC
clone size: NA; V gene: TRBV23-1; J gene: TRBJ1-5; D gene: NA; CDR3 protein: CASSQSGGEGYSNQPQHF; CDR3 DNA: TGCGCCAGCAGTCAATCGGGCGGGGAGGGATATAGCAATCAGCCCCAGCATTTT
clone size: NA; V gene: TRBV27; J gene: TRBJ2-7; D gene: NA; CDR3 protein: CASSPGYGAYEQYF; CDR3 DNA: TGTGCCAGCAGTCCGGGGTACGGGGCCTACGAGCAGTACTTC
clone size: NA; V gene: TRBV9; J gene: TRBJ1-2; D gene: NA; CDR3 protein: CASSPFSSNYGYTF; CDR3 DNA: TGTGCCAGCAGCCCCTTTAGCAGTAACTATGGCTACACCTTC
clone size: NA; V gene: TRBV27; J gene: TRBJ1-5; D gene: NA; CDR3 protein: CASSSRDSNQPQHF; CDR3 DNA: TGTGCCAGCAGTTCCCGGGACAGCAATCAGCCCCAGCATTTT
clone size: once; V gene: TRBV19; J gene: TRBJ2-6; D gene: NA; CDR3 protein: CASSAHRFGANVLTF; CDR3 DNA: TGTGCCAGTAGTGCCCACAGGTTCGGGGCCAACGTCCTGACTTTC
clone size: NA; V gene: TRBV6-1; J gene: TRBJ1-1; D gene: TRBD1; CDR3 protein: CASSDLGRGDTEAFF; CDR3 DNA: TGTGCCAGCAGTGATTTAGGCAGGGGGGACACTGAAGCTTTCTTT
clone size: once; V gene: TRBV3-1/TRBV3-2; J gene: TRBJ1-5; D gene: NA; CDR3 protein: CASSQDGGVVNQPQHF; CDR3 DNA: TGTGCCAGCAGCCAAGACGGGGGGGTGGTAAATCAGCCCCAGCATTTT
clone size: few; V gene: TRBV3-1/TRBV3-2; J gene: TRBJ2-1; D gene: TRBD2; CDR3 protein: CASSFTSGSVYEQFF; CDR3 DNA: TGTGCCAGCAGTTTCACTAGCGGGAGTGTCTATGAGCAGTTCTTC
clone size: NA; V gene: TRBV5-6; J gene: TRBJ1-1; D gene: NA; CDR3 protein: CASSVGLNTEAFF; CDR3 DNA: TGTGCCAGCAGCGTAGGACTGAACACTGAAGCTTTCTTT
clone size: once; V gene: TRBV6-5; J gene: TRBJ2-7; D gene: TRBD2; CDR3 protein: CASSWSGRGSYEQYF; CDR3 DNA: TGTGCCAGCAGTTGGAGCGGGAGGGGGAGCTACGAGCAGTACTTC
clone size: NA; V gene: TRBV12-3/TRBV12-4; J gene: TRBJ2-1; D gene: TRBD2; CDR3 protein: CASSLGGGLEQFF; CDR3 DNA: TGTGCCAGCAGTTTAGGGGGGGGGTTAGAGCAGTTCTTC
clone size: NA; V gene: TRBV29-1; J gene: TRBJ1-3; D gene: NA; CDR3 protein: CSVETTGRGSIYF; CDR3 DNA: TGCAGCGTTGAAACGACAGGTCGGGGATCCATATATTTT
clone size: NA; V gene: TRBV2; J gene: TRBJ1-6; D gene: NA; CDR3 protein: CASSAQRGANSPLHF; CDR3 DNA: TGTGCCAGCAGCGCCCAGCGGGGGGCGAATTCACCCCTCCACTTT
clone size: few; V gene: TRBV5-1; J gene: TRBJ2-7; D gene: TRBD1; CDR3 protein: CASSLAGTGNLYEQYF; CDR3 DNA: TGCGCCAGCAGCTTGGCCGGGACAGGGAATCTTTACGAGCAGTACTTC